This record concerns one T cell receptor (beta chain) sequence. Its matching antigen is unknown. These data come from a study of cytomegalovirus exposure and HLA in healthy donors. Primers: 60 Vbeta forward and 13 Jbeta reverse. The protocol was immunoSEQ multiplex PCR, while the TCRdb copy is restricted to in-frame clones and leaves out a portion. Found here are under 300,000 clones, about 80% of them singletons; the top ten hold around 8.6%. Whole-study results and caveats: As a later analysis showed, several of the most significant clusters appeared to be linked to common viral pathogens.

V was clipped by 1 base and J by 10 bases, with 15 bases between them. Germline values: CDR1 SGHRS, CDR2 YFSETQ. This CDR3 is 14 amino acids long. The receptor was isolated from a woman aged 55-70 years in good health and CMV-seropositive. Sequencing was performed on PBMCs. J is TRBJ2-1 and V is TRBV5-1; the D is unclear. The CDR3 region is CASSLISSNREQFF. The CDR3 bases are TGCGCCAGCAGCTTGATCTCGAGCAACCGGGAGCAGTTCTTC.